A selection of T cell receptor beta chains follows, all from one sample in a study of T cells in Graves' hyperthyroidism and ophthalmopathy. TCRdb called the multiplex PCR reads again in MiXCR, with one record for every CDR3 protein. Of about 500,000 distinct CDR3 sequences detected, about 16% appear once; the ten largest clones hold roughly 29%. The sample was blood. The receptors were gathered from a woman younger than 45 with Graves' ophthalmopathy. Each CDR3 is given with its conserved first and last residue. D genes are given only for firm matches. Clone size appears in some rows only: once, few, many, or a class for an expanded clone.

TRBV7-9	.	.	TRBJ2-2	CASSLRGFRDTGELFF	TGTGCCAGCAGCTTAAGGGGCTTCAGGGACACCGGGGAGCTGTTTTTT
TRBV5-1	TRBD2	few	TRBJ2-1	CASSLGTSGRGGEQFF	TGCGCCAGCAGCCTAGGGACTAGCGGGAGGGGCGGCGAGCAGTTCTTC
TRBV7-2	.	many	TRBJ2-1	CASSSEGVRNNEQFF	TGTGCCAGCAGCTCCGAGGGGGTTCGTAACAATGAGCAGTTCTTC
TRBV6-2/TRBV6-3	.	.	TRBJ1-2	CASSAGTANYGYTF	TGTGCCAGCAGTGCAGGGACCGCTAACTATGGCTACACCTTC
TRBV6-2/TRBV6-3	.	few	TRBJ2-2	CASSSQGYAGELFF	TGTGCCAGCAGTAGTCAGGGATATGCCGGGGAGCTGTTTTTT
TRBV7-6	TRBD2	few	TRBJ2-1	CASSWVFGGRNEQFF	TGTGCCAGCAGCTGGGTTTTTGGCGGGAGAAATGAGCAGTTCTTC
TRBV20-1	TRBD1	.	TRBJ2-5	CSGGQGSETQYF	TGCAGCGGGGGACAGGGCTCAGAGACCCAGTACTTC
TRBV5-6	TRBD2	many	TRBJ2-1	CASSLGLAGGREQFF	TGTGCCAGCAGCCTGGGACTAGCGGGAGGTCGGGAGCAGTTCTTC
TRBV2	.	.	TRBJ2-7	CASSRTEYEQYF	TGTGCCAGCAGTCGGACAGAGTACGAGCAGTACTTC
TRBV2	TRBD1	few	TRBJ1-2	CASSGPGQARYGYTF	TGTGCCAGCAGTGGACCAGGACAGGCCCGTTATGGCTACACCTTC
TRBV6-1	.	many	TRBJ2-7	CASSPTGFYEQYF	TGTGCCAGCAGTCCTACAGGATTCTACGAGCAGTACTTC
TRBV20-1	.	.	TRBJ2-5	CSATTATDQETQYF	TGCAGCGCTACAACCGCGACAGACCAAGAGACCCAGTACTTC
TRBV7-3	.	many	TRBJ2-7	CASSLTPGNGYEQYF	TGTGCCAGCAGCTTAACGCCAGGGAATGGCTACGAGCAGTACTTC
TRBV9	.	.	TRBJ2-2	CASSVMSGTGELFF	TGTGCCAGCAGCGTAATGTCAGGAACCGGGGAGCTGTTTTTT
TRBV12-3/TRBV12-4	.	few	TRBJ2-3	CASSLLVEDTQYF	TGTGCCAGCAGTTTGCTGGTAGAAGATACGCAGTATTTT
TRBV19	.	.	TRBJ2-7	CASSISTGTGVYEQYF	TGTGCCAGTAGTATTAGCACCGGGACTGGGGTCTACGAGCAGTACTTC
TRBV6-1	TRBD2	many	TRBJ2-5	CASSALREGQETQYF	TGTGCCAGCAGCGCGTTGCGGGAGGGACAAGAGACCCAGTACTTC
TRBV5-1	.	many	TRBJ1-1	CASHWTVNTEAFF	TGCGCCAGCCATTGGACGGTGAACACTGAAGCTTTCTTT
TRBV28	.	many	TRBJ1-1	CASLDRNTEAFF	TGTGCCAGCCTAGACAGGAACACTGAAGCTTTCTTT
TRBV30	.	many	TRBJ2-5	CAWSQSWETQYF	TGTGCCTGGAGTCAAAGTTGGGAGACCCAGTACTTC
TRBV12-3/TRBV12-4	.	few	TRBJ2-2	CASSFNRRNTGELFF	TGTGCCAGCAGTTTCAACCGGCGAAACACCGGGGAGCTGTTTTTT
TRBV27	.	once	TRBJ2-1	CASSLLTGGRNGQFF	TGTGCCAGCAGTTTATTAACGGGCGGTAGGAATGGGCAGTTCTTC
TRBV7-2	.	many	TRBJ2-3	CASSLAVGPSTDTQYF	TGTGCCAGCAGCTTAGCTGTGGGGCCTAGCACAGATACGCAGTATTTT
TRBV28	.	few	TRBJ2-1	CASSSSGANNEQFF	TGTGCCAGCAGTTCATCAGGTGCAAACAATGAGCAGTTCTTC
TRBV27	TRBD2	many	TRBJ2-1	CASSWKAGGYDEQFF	TGTGCCAGCAGTTGGAAAGCGGGAGGGTACGATGAGCAGTTCTTC
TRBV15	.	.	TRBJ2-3	CVTSRADTADTQYF	TGTGTCACCAGCAGAGCTGATACAGCAGATACGCAGTATTTT
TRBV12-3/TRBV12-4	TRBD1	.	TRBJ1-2	CASSNPGQGSGYTF	TGTGCCAGCAGTAATCCGGGACAGGGTTCCGGCTACACCTTC
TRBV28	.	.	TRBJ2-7	CASSFIGEQYF	TGTGCCAGCAGTTTTATAGGGGAGCAGTACTTC
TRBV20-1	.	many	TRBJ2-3	CSAQRDSRNTDTQYF	TGCAGTGCTCAACGGGACTCACGTAACACAGATACGCAGTATTTT
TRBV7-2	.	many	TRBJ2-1	CASSLTSVYNEQFF	TGTGCCAGCAGCTTAACTAGTGTCTACAATGAGCAGTTCTTC
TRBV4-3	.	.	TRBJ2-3	CASSQELSSTDTQYF	TGCGCCAGCAGCCAAGAATTGAGTAGCACAGATACGCAGTATTTT
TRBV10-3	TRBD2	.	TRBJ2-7	CAISENQGSGTSGEQYF	TGTGCCATCAGTGAGAATCAGGGCAGCGGGACTAGCGGCGAGCAGTACTTC
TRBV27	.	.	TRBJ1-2	CASSFHVRGSGYTF	TGTGCCAGCAGTTTCCACGTGAGGGGCTCGGGCTACACCTTC
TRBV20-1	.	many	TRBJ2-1	CSAYRDGDEQFF	TGCAGTGCTTACAGGGACGGCGATGAGCAGTTCTTC
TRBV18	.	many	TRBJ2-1	CASSIGSGDEQFF	TGTGCCAGCTCAATCGGCTCGGGGGATGAGCAGTTCTTC
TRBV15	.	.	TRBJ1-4	CATSSQRQRNEKLFF	TGTGCCACCAGCAGTCAAAGACAGAGGAATGAAAAACTGTTTTTT
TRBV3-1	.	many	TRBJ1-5	CASSQDPRGNQPQHF	TGTGCCAGCAGCCAAGATCCGAGGGGCAATCAGCCCCAGCATTTT
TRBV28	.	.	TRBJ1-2	CASSFGSGAGYGYTF	TGTGCCAGCAGTTTCGGATCCGGGGCGGGCTATGGCTACACCTTC
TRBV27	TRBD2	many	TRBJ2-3	CASRTSSGINTQYF	TGTGCCAGCAGAACATCTAGCGGGATCAATACGCAGTATTTT
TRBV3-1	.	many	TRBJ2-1	CASRVSQTSYNEQFF	TGTGCCAGCAGGGTCTCGCAGACGTCCTACAATGAGCAGTTCTTC
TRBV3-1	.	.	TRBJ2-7	CASSPGRSLSYEQYF	TGTGCCAGCAGCCCAGGTCGGAGTCTCTCCTACGAGCAGTACTTC